This T cell receptor (beta chain) was captured by sequencing in a study of shared T cell receptors in the human thymus. This CDR3 comprises 19 residues. Germline lookup yields CDR1 MGHRA and CDR2 YSYEKL. V dropped 1 base and J dropped 0 bases, with 20 bases sitting between them. TCRdb's copy holds only in-frame clones and misses some; the assay was immunoSEQ multiplex PCR. Of hundreds of thousands of clones listed, over 75% are singletons. The same sample was also used in a study of human thymus T cells. That investigation notes: Thymus tissue was removed during corrective cardiac surgery. Unrelated individuals had highly overlapping thymic repertoires, as reported in related research.

V is TRBV4-1 and J is TRBJ2-3; D is possibly TRBD2 (6 bases). The receptor was isolated from a boy younger than two with a congenital heart defect. Source material: thymocytes. The CDR3 region has the DNA TGCGCCAGCAGCCAAGGGGTCAGGACTGCGGGGTTTAGCACAGATACGCAGTATTTT. Protein sequence: CASSQGVRTAGFSTDTQYF.